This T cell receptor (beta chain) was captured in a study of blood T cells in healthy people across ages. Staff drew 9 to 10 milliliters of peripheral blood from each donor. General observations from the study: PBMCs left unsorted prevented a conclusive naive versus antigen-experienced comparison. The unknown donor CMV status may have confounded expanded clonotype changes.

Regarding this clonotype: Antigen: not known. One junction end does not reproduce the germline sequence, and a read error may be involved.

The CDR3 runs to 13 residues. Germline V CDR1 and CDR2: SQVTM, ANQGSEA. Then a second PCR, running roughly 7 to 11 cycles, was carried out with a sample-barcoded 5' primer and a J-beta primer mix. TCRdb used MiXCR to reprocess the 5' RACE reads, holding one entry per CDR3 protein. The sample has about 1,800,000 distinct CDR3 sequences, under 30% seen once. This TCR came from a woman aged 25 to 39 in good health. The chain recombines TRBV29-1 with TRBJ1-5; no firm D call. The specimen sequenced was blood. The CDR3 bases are TGCTGCGTTGGGCAGGTTAGCAATCAGCCCCAGCATTTT. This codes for CCVGQVSNQPQHF.